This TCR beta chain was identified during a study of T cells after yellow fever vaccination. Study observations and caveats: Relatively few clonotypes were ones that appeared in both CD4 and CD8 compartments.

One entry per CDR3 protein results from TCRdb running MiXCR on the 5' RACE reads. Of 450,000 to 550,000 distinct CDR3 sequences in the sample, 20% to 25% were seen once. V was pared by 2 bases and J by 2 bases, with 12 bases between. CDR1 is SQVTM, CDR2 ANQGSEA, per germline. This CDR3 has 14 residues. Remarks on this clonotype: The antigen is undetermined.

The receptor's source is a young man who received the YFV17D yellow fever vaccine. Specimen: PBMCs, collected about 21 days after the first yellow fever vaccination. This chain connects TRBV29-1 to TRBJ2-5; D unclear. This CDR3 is CSVEKWAVQETQYF. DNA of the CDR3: TGCAGCGTTGAAAAATGGGCAGTACAAGAGACCCAGTACTTC.